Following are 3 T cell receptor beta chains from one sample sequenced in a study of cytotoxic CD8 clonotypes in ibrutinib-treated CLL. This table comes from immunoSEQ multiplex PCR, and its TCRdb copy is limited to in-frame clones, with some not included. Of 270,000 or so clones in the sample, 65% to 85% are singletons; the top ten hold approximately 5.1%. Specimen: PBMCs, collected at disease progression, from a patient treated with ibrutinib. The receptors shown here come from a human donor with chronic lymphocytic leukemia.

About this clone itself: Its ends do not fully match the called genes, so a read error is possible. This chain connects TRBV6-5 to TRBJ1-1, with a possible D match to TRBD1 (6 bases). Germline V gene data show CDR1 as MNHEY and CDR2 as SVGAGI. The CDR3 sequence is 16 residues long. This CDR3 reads CASNYRDNSMNTEAFF. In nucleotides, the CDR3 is TGTGCCAGCAATTACCGGGACAACTCCATGAACACTGAAGCTTTCTTT.

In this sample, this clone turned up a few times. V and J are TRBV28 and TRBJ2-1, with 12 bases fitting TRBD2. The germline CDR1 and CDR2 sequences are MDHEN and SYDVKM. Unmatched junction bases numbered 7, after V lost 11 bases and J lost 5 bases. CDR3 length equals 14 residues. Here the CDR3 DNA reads TGTGCCGGACGACGGACTAGCGGGAACAATGAGCAGTTCTTC. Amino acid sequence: CAGRRTSGNNEQFF.

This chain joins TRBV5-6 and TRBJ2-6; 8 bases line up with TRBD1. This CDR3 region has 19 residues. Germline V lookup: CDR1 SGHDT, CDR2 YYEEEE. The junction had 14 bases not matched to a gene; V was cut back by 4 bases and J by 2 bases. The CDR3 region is CASSRRTGKISAGANVLTF. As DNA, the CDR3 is TGTGCCAGCAGCAGAAGGACAGGGAAGATCTCTGCTGGGGCCAACGTCCTGACTTTC.